The 19 T cell receptor beta chains below come from one sample, sequenced in a study of blood T cell repertoires in COVID-19. Profiled with immunoSEQ multiplex PCR; TCRdb holds only in-frame clones, not every one. This sample has 55,000 to 75,000 clones; about 73% occur once, and the top ten carry roughly a fifth. Sequencing was performed on peripheral blood. These receptors were obtained from a man aged 55 to 70 with acute or convalescent COVID-19.

This clone was seen once. Here the CDR3 reads CASTRTGDSYGYTF. In DNA, the CDR3 is TGTGCCAGCACCCGCACGGGGGACAGCTATGGCTACACCTTC. The chain is built from TRBV3-1 (or the pseudogene TRBV3-2) and TRBJ1-2; 7 bases are shared with TRBD1. The CDR3 has 14 residues. V lost 7 bases and J lost 4; bases outside the gene matches: 9. CDR1 is LGHDT, CDR2 YNNKEL, per germline (reference sequence).

V gene TRBV6-5 combines with J gene TRBJ1-2, with D unresolved. The CDR3 is 11 residues long. V was trimmed by 8 bases and J by 6 bases, leaving 10 bases between them. The germline V gene encodes CDR1 MNHEY and CDR2 SVGAGI. This CDR3 is CASSVGDGYTF. As DNA, the CDR3 is TGTGCCAGCTCGGTCGGGGATGGCTACACCTTC.

The V gene is TRBV7-8, the J gene TRBJ2-2; D may be TRBD1 (5 bases). CDR1 is SGHVS and CDR2 is FQNEAQ in the germline V gene. Trimming took 3 bases from V and 7 from J, leaving 6 bases between them. This CDR3 has 12 amino acids. This CDR3 reads CASSLDIGELFF. CDR3 bases: TGTGCCAGCAGCTTGGACATCGGGGAGCTGTTTTTT.

The chain carries TRBV2 and TRBJ1-4; unclear D gene. The CDR3 is 13 amino acids. In germline, CDR1 is SNHLY, CDR2 FYNNEI. The V end was cut by 8 bases, the J end by 8 bases, with 15 bases between. CDR3 amino acids: CASVGRGGEKLFF. DNA for the CDR3: TGTGCCAGCGTTGGTCGGGGAGGGGAAAAACTGTTTTTT.

This chain connects TRBV7-9 to TRBJ1-2, with TRBD1 matching over 9 bases. The trim removed 6 bases at V and 4 bases at J, leaving 9 bases unmatched. The CDR3 is 15 amino acids. Germline V gives CDR1 SEHNR, CDR2 FQNEAQ (reference sequence). The CDR3 sequence: CASSSLGTGPYGYTF. In DNA form, the CDR3 reads TGTGCCAGCAGTTCCCTCGGGACAGGGCCCTATGGCTACACCTTC.

The chain links TRBV2 to TRBJ2-3, with 9 bases aligning to TRBD2. CDR1 SNHLY and CDR2 FYNNEI come from the germline V gene. The V segment lost 6 bases and the J segment 1 base; nucleotides outside the gene matches: 2. The CDR3 has 14 residues. The CDR3 here is CASRVAGGTDTQYF. CDR3 in DNA: TGTGCCAGCAGGGTAGCGGGGGGCACAGATACGCAGTATTTT.

This clone was detected once. This chain joins TRBV3-1 (or the pseudogene TRBV3-2) and TRBJ2-3; possible D gene TRBD2, 6 bases. Trimming stripped 3 bases from V and 4 bases from J, with 11 bases between. This CDR3 comprises 14 residues. In germline, CDR1 is LGHDT, CDR2 YNNKEL (reference sequence). CDR3 residues: CASSHGGFSDTQYF. In DNA, the CDR3 is TGTGCCAGCAGCCACGGAGGGTTCTCAGATACGCAGTATTTT.

The V gene is TRBV5-6, the J gene TRBJ2-2; 8 nucleotides line up with TRBD1. Germline CDR1 SGHDT, CDR2 YYEEEE. J gave up 7 bases and V 3 bases, and 8 bases lay outside the gene matches. CDR3 size: 15 residues. The CDR3 nucleotides are TGTGCCAGCAGCTCCGGGACAGGATGGAACGGGGAGCTGTTTTTT. Its protein is CASSSGTGWNGELFF. Complete variable domain (other parts from reference TRBV5-6 and TRBJ2-2): DAGVTQSPTHLIKTRGQQVTLRCSPKSGHDTVSWYQQALGQGPQFIFQYYEEEERQRGNFPDRFSGHQFPNYSSELNVNALLLGDSALYLCASSSGTGWNGELFFGEGSRLTVL.

This clone occurred many times. The V gene is TRBV2, the J gene TRBJ1-2; 8 bases fit TRBD1. Germline V gene data show CDR1 as SNHLY and CDR2 as FYNNEI. The J segment lost 4 bases and the V segment lost 4 bases, leaving 2 bases of the junction unmatched. The CDR3 length is 13 residues. The CDR3: CASSGQGSYGYTF. For the CDR3, the DNA is TGTGCCAGCAGTGGACAGGGGTCCTATGGCTACACCTTC. Complete variable domain (other parts from reference TRBV2 and TRBJ1-2): EPEVTQTPSHQVTQMGQEVILRCVPISNHLYFYWYRQILGQKVEFLVSFYNNEISEKSEIFDDQFSVERPDGSNFTLKIRSTKLEDSAMYFCASSGQGSYGYTFGSGTRLTVV.

The genes are TRBV12-3 or TRBV12-4 and TRBJ1-5; tentatively, D is TRBD1 (5 bases). V lost 7 bases and J 5 bases, leaving 12 bases between the germline ends. There are 13 residues in the CDR3. CDR3 loop: CASTQGYHQPQHF. Written as DNA, the CDR3 is TGTGCCAGCACCCAGGGCTATCATCAGCCCCAGCATTTT.

V and J are TRBV11-2 and TRBJ2-3; no definite D call. The V gene lost 3 bases and the J gene lost 2 bases, with 9 bases spanning the gap. CDR1 is SGHAT and CDR2 is FQNNGV in the germline V gene. This CDR3 has 14 amino acids. The CDR3 region is CASSLVVITDTQYF. Written as DNA, the CDR3 is TGTGCCAGCAGCTTGGTAGTGATCACAGATACGCAGTATTTT.

This rearrangement joins TRBV7-9 to TRBJ1-4; the match to TRBD1 covers 9 bases. The CDR3 extends over 13 amino acids. Germline CDR1 reads SEHNR; CDR2 reads FQNEAQ (reference sequence). J was trimmed by 7 bases and V by 5 bases; bases with no gene match: 2. In DNA form, the CDR3 reads TGTGCCAGCAGCCCGGGACAGGGTGAAAAACTGTTTTTT. Amino acids: CASSPGQGEKLFF.

V gene TRBV27 combines with J gene TRBJ2-1; D may be TRBD1 (7 bases). The CDR3 is 17 residues long. Germline-derived CDR1 and CDR2 are MNHEY and SMNVEV (reference sequence). Trimming pared 5 bases from V and 3 bases from J, leaving 20 bases between. CDR3 in DNA: TGTGCCAGCAGTCCTGAGGGGGCGGGACCTATCTACAATGAGCAGTTCTTC. Protein sequence: CASSPEGAGPIYNEQFF.

The chain joins TRBV7-7 to TRBJ2-1; 9 bases are a match to TRBD2. Germline CDR1 SSHAT, CDR2 FNYEAQ (reference sequence). The CDR3 extends over 15 amino acids. The trim removed 6 bases at V and 4 bases at J, leaving 7 bases unmatched. Here the CDR3 reads CASSRGLAGYNEQFF. The CDR3 DNA reads as TGTGCCAGCAGTCGTGGGCTAGCGGGGTACAATGAGCAGTTCTTC.

The chain uses TRBV7-9 and TRBJ1-4; D might be TRBD1 (5 bases). The CDR3 runs 15 residues. Germline V gives CDR1 SEHNR, CDR2 FQNEAQ (reference sequence). The V end was cut by 2 bases, the J end by 6 bases, with 13 bases between. CDR3 nucleotide sequence: TGTGCCAGCAGCTTACAGGGCGGCCGATATGAAAAACTGTTTTTT. It translates to CASSLQGGRYEKLFF.

The sample holds many counts of this clone. This sequence joins TRBV4-1 and TRBJ2-3; possibly TRBD2 for D (5 bases). The CDR3 length is 16 residues. Trimming shortened V by 1 base and J by 2 bases, and 13 bases separated the two germline ends. Germline CDR1 is MGHRA and CDR2 is YSYEKL. The CDR3 DNA sequence: TGCGCCAGCAGCCAAGGGTGGAGCGGAGCCACAGATACGCAGTATTTT. Protein sequence: CASSQGWSGATDTQYF.

The table lists this clone with a few counts. The chain has TRBV5-1 and TRBJ2-1, with a possible D match to TRBD1 (5 bases). The V gene's germline CDR1 is SGHRS and CDR2 YFSETQ. The CDR3 runs to 13 residues. Between the trimmed V and J ends, which lost 0 bases and 9 bases, there was a span of 10 bases. CDR3 region: CASSLAGSFEQFF. The CDR3 nucleotides are TGCGCCAGCAGCTTGGCAGGGTCTTTTGAGCAGTTCTTC. The full variable domain, in which reference TRBV5-1 and TRBJ2-1 provide the parts outside the CDR3, is KAGVTQTPRYLIKTRGQQVTLSCSPISGHRSVSWYQQTPGQGLQFLFEYFSETQRNKGNFPGRFSGRQFSNSRSEMNVSTLELGDSALYLCASSLAGSFEQFFGPGTRLTVL.

The J gene is TRBJ1-6, the V gene TRBV30; D is unclear. Trimming left V 1 base short and J 10 bases short, with 17 bases between. The germline V gene encodes CDR1 GTSNPN and CDR2 SVGIG (reference sequence). CDR3 length: 15 residues. The CDR3 nucleotides read TGTGCCTGGAGTGAGGGTTGGGAGGGAACCTCACCCCTCCACTTT. It encodes CAWSEGWEGTSPLHF.

The chain links TRBV7-8 to TRBJ1-4, with D possibly being TRBD1 (6 bases). V lost 1 base to trimming and J lost 7 bases, with 22 bases between them. Germline V lookup: CDR1 SGHVS, CDR2 FQNEAQ. The CDR3 has 18 residues. The CDR3 loop is CASSLDDIWGGGREKLFF. The CDR3 DNA follows: TGTGCCAGCAGCTTAGACGATATTTGGGGAGGGGGACGTGAAAAACTGTTTTTT.